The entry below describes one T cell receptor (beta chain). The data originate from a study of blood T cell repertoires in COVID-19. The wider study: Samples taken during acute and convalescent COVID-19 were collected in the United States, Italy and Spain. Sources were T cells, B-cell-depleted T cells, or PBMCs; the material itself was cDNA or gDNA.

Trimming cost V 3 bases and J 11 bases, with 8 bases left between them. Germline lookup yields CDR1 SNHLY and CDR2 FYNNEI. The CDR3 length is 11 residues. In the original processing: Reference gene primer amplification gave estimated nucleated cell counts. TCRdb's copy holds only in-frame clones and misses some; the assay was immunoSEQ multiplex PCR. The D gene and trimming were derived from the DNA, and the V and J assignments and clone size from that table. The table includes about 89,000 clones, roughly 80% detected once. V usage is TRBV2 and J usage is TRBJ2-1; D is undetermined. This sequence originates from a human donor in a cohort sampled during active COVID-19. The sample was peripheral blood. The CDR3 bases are TGTGCCAGCAGTGATCTAGACCAGCAGTTCTTC. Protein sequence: CASSDLDQQFF.